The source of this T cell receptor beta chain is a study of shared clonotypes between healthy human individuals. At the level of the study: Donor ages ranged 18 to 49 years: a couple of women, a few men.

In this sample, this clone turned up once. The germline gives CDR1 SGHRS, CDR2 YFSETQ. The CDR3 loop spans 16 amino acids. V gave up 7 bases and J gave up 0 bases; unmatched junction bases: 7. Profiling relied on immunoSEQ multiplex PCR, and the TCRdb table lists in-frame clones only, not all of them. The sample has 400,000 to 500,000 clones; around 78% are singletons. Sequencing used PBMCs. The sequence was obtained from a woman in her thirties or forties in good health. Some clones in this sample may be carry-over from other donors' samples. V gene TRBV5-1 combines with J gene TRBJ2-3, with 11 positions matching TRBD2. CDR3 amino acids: CASAIAGGASTDTQYF. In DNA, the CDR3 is TGCGCCAGCGCAATAGCGGGAGGGGCTAGCACAGATACGCAGTATTTT.